These 23 T cell receptor beta chains share one sample of origin, sequenced in a study of cytomegalovirus exposure and HLA in healthy donors. The PCR contained 60 Vbeta and 13 Jbeta primers. Assay used: immunoSEQ multiplex PCR; TCRdb lists only in-frame clones, some missing. The sample yields 100,000 to 140,000 clones, approximately 84% seen once. Sequenced: PBMCs. These receptors came from a man aged 25 to 40 in good health and CMV-seronegative.

This clone was seen a handful of times. This chain links TRBV6-5 with TRBJ1-5; D is ambiguous. The V end lost 0 bases, the J end lost 4 bases, and 10 bases lay between the germline ends. The CDR3 extends over 15 amino acids. Germline values: CDR1 MNHEY, CDR2 SVGAGI. DNA of the CDR3: TGTGCCAGCAGTTACTCGATATCGGGGAATCAGCCCCAGCATTTT. This encodes CASSYSISGNQPQHF.

CDR3 in amino acids: CASSSRASGGHYNEQFF. CDR3 bases: TGTGCCAGCAGCTCAAGGGCTAGCGGGGGGCATTACAATGAGCAGTTCTTC. The chain links TRBV7-2 to TRBJ2-1; 11 bases align to TRBD2. The CDR3 has 17 residues. Unmatched junction bases numbered 9, after V lost 4 bases and J lost 4 bases. Germline-derived CDR1 and CDR2 are SGHTA and FQGNSA.

The CDR3 nucleotides read TGTGCCAGCAGCGCCCTGGGCAGGGCAGAGACTGAAGCTTTCTTT. Translating gives CASSALGRAETEAFF. V gene TRBV9 combines with J gene TRBJ1-1; perhaps TRBD1 as D (5 bases). Germline assignment: CDR1 SGDLS and CDR2 YYNGEE. This CDR3 spans 15 amino acids. V lost 3 bases, J lost 5 bases, and 17 bases lay in between. Filled out from reference TRBV9 and TRBJ1-1, the complete variable domain reads DSGVTQTPKHLITATGQRVTLRCSPRSGDLSVYWYQQSLDQGLQFLIQYYNGEERAKGNILERFSAQQFPDLHSELNLSSLELGDSALYFCASSALGRAETEAFFGQGTRLTVV.

The genes are TRBV6-5 and TRBJ2-1, with D unresolved. Trimming pared 4 bases from V and 4 bases from J, leaving 11 bases between. From germline, CDR1 is MNHEY and CDR2 SVGAGI. The CDR3 is 14 residues long. CDR3 nucleotides: TGTGCCAGCAGTTTCTTGGGCCGTTACAATGAGCAGTTCTTC. Its translation: CASSFLGRYNEQFF.

CDR3 nucleotides: TGTGCCAGCACCCGGACTGGTAATGAAAAACTGTTTTTT. This sequence encodes CASTRTGNEKLFF. The chain employs TRBV27 and TRBJ1-4; no clear D gene. Germline assignment: CDR1 MNHEY and CDR2 SMNVEV (reference sequence). The CDR3 is 13 residues long. The germline V and J ends were trimmed by 7 bases and 4 bases, with 10 bases remaining between them.

The chain carries TRBV2 and TRBJ2-7, with 9 bases matching TRBD1. Germline V CDR1 and CDR2: SNHLY, FYNNEI. The CDR3 covers 16 residues. The V segment lost 6 bases and the J segment 1 base; nucleotides outside the gene matches: 10. This CDR3 reads CASRDIGTGPSYEQYF. In DNA, the CDR3 is TGTGCCAGCAGAGATATTGGGACAGGGCCGTCCTACGAGCAGTACTTC.

This clone was observed a single time. CDR3 in DNA: TGCGCCAGCAGCCAAGGGTTACAGGGCGGCTACGAGCAGTACTTC. This gives the protein CASSQGLQGGYEQYF. The V call is TRBV4-1, the J call TRBJ2-7, with D possibly TRBD1 on 6 matching bases. Germline CDR1 is MGHRA and CDR2 is YSYEKL. Trimming removed 1 base from V and 3 bases from J, with 13 bases in between. The CDR3 loop spans 15 amino acids.

The rearrangement joins TRBV28 to TRBJ2-5; 8 positions match TRBD1. V was pared by 4 bases and J by 2 bases, with 9 bases of the junction left unmatched. Germline-derived CDR1 and CDR2 are MDHEN and SYDVKM. The CDR3 is 16 amino acids. The CDR3 reads CASSSLWTGPQETQYF. CDR3 in DNA: TGTGCCAGCAGTTCACTATGGACAGGGCCGCAAGAGACCCAGTACTTC.

The CDR3 spells CASSLGQVQETQYF. The CDR3 DNA is TGTGCCAGCAGTTTAGGGCAAGTACAAGAGACCCAGTACTTC. The chain couples TRBV27 to TRBJ2-5; D remains unclear. Germline CDR1 MNHEY, CDR2 SMNVEV (reference sequence). The CDR3 is made up of 14 amino acids. Trimming pared 2 bases from V and 2 bases from J, leaving 9 bases between.

The rearrangement uses TRBV15 and TRBJ2-2; TRBD2 is a possible D gene (6 bases). The CDR3 contains 13 residues. V was pared by 3 bases and J by 6 bases, with 8 bases between. CDR1 and CDR2 from the germline V gene are LNHNV and YYDKDF (reference sequence). The CDR3 reads CATSSTSPGELFF. The DNA of the CDR3 is TGTGCCACCAGCAGTACTAGCCCCGGGGAGCTGTTTTTT.

The chain recombines TRBV9 with TRBJ2-7; D gene uncertain. Germline assignment: CDR1 SGDLS and CDR2 YYNGEE. This CDR3 contains 15 residues. V dropped 0 bases and J dropped 0 bases, with 10 bases sitting between them. CDR3 amino acids: CASSVEPHPSYEQYF. In DNA, the CDR3 is TGTGCCAGCAGCGTAGAACCACATCCCTCCTACGAGCAGTACTTC.

V is TRBV5-1 and J is TRBJ1-1; TRBD1 aligns across 8 bases. The germline CDR1 and CDR2 sequences are SGHRS and YFSETQ. With 4 bases clipped from V and 0 bases from J, the junction kept 8 bases outside the gene matches. This CDR3 region has 16 residues. CDR3 residues: CASSLGTGRMNTEAFF. The CDR3 DNA sequence: TGCGCCAGCAGCCTTGGGACAGGCCGGATGAACACTGAAGCTTTCTTT.

This clone was counted between two and nine times. The chain is built from TRBV6-1 and TRBJ2-1; 7 positions agree with TRBD2. The CDR3 length is 15 residues. The junction had 6 bases not matched to a gene; V was cut back by 4 bases and J by 3 bases. The V gene's germline CDR1 is MNHNS and CDR2 SASEGT. The CDR3 sequence is CASSVRIAGYNEQFF. In nucleotides, the CDR3 is TGTGCCAGCAGTGTAAGGATAGCGGGCTACAATGAGCAGTTCTTC.

This clone turned up a few times. The V and J genes are TRBV7-8 and TRBJ2-5; maybe TRBD2 (6 bases). The CDR3 length is 15 residues. Looked up from germline, CDR1 is SGHVS and CDR2 is FQNEAQ. V was shortened by 1 base and J by 0 bases, with 9 bases between the two germline ends. The CDR3, as DNA: TGTGCCAGCAGCTTAGATCGACTAGACCAAGAGACCCAGTACTTC. It translates to CASSLDRLDQETQYF. The variable domain in full, completed from reference TRBV7-8 and TRBJ2-5, reads GAGVSQSPRYKVAKRGQDVALRCDPISGHVSLFWYQQALGQGPEFLTYFQNEAQLDKSGLPSDRFFAERPEGSVSTLKIQRTQQEDSAVYLCASSLDRLDQETQYFGPGTRLLVL.

The chain joins TRBV25-1 to TRBJ1-1; 8 bases are a match to TRBD1. CDR1 MGHDK and CDR2 SYGVNS come from the germline V gene. The V and J ends lost 3 bases and 6 bases, in that order; junction bases with no gene match: 12. CDR3 length equals 16 residues. The CDR3: CASSDLDRGATAEAFF. CDR3 in DNA: TGTGCCAGCAGTGACCTTGACAGGGGAGCGACGGCTGAAGCTTTCTTT.

The chain has TRBV27 and TRBJ2-7; 8 bases match TRBD1. Per germline, CDR1 MNHEY and CDR2 SMNVEV (reference sequence). The CDR3 covers 13 residues. With 6 bases clipped from V and 3 bases from J, the junction kept 4 bases outside the gene matches. The CDR3 reads CASSHGQGYEQYF. In DNA, the CDR3 is TGTGCCAGCAGCCATGGACAGGGCTACGAGCAGTACTTC.

The rearrangement links TRBV2 to TRBJ2-7; TRBD1 might be the D (5 bases). Looked up from germline, CDR1 is SNHLY and CDR2 is FYNNEI. The CDR3 runs 16 residues. Trimming pared 1 base from V and 5 bases from J, leaving 18 bases between. The CDR3 protein is CASSEGWGETNDEQYF. The CDR3 DNA follows: TGTGCCAGCAGTGAAGGGTGGGGCGAAACAAATGACGAGCAGTACTTC.

The rearrangement links TRBV6-5 to TRBJ2-1, with TRBD2 matching over 7 bases. The V and J ends lost 7 bases and 6 bases, in that order; junction bases with no gene match: 6. The germline V gene encodes CDR1 MNHEY and CDR2 SVGAGI. The CDR3 consists of 13 residues. In DNA form, the CDR3 reads TGTGCCAGCACCGGGACTACCACCAATGAGCAGTTCTTC. Translating gives CASTGTTTNEQFF.

For the CDR3, the DNA is TGTGCCAGCACGGGAGATACGCAGTATTTT. Protein: CASTGDTQYF. The chain joins TRBV2 to TRBJ2-3; no clear D gene. Germline assignment: CDR1 SNHLY and CDR2 FYNNEI. V lost 7 bases, J lost 5 bases, and 4 bases lay in between. The CDR3 has 10 amino acids.

This CDR3 is CASSSQTGMNTEAFF. The CDR3 DNA follows: TGTGCCAGCAGTTCCCAGACAGGCATGAACACTGAAGCTTTCTTT. The rearrangement joins TRBV28 to TRBJ1-1, with TRBD1 as a possible D gene (6 bases). The CDR3 runs 15 residues. CDR1 MDHEN and CDR2 SYDVKM come from the germline V gene. Trimming removed 4 bases from V and 0 bases from J, with 12 bases in between.

Only one count was recorded for this clone. The chain combines TRBV29-1 with TRBJ1-2, with D maybe TRBD1 (5 bases). Germline V lookup: CDR1 SQVTM, CDR2 ANQGSEA. The CDR3 spans 11 residues. The V end was cut by 1 base, the J end by 8 bases, with 8 bases between. The CDR3 region has the DNA TGCAGCGTTGAAGCGGGGGTGGGCTACACCTTC. This translates into CSVEAGVGYTF.

This clone was observed a handful of times. The chain recombines TRBV6-5 with TRBJ2-7, with TRBD1 identical over 11 bases. Germline V gene lookup returns CDR1 MNHEY and CDR2 SVGAGI. This CDR3 contains 14 residues. Trimming took 5 bases from V and 6 from J; bases not matched to a gene: 6. The chain's CDR3 is CASSKGQGVREQYF. CDR3 sequence (DNA): TGTGCCAGCAGTAAGGGACAGGGGGTACGCGAGCAGTACTTC.

V is TRBV7-9 and J is TRBJ2-2, with D possibly matching TRBD2 (6 bases). V was cut by 3 bases and J by 6 bases, with 11 bases left in between. Looked up from germline, CDR1 is SEHNR and CDR2 is FQNEAQ (reference sequence). The CDR3 runs to 14 residues. CDR3 sequence reads: CASSLGGSAGELFF. The CDR3 bases are TGTGCCAGCAGCTTGGGGGGTTCGGCCGGGGAGCTGTTTTTT.